The clone carrying this T cell receptor beta chain has more than one count but fewer than ten. What it recognizes is unknown. TCRdb fed the reads into MiXCR, producing one record per CDR3 protein. The sample carries 600,000 to 700,000 distinct CDR3 sequences, roughly 36% recorded once. This record comes from a study of T cell repertoires in cytomegalovirus infection. The wider study: Matching HLA type and CMV infection were both indicated by public TCR beta signatures. Study results and caveats: HLA-C-restricted CMV-specific TCR beta clonotypes were dominant in the ex vivo response. Summed frequency of public TCR beta families distinguished CMV carriers with the relevant HLA.

Trimming left V 0 bases short and J 0 bases short, with 9 bases between. This CDR3 spans 16 amino acids. Germline CDR1 is SGHDN and CDR2 is FVKESK. The clonotype originates from a human donor in good health (CMV status not recorded). Some clones in this sample may be carry-over from other donors' samples. The sequencing here drew on cultured PBMCs, taken from culture after CMV antigen stimulation. The chain recombines TRBV14 with TRBJ2-1, with unresolved D. The CDR3 protein is CASSQELQNSYNEQFF. The CDR3 DNA is TGTGCCAGCAGCCAAGAATTACAGAACTCCTACAATGAGCAGTTCTTC.